A selection of T cell receptor beta chains follows, all from one sample in a study of blood T cell repertoires in COVID-19. The method was immunoSEQ multiplex PCR; TCRdb's version includes in-frame clones alone and lacks a portion of them. The table lists over 100,000 clones, roughly 90% of them singletons, with 3.5% to 5% in the top ten. Input material: peripheral blood. Source of these receptors: a man aged 40-50 years with acute or convalescent COVID-19. CDR3s include the opening cysteine and the closing phenylalanine or tryptophan. Fields, in order: J gene, V gene, D gene, clone size, CDR3 protein, CDR3 DNA. D genes are given only for firm matches. The listing skips clone size in some rows; elsewhere it reads once, few, many or a size class.

TRBJ1-1 | TRBV13 | - | - | CASSFNSGLNTEAFF | TGTGCCAGCAGCTTCAACAGTGGGCTGAACACTGAAGCTTTCTTT
TRBJ1-2 | TRBV12-3/TRBV12-4 | TRBD1 | - | CASTQGQAGGYTF | TGTGCCAGCACCCAGGGACAGGCGGGAGGCTACACCTTC
TRBJ2-1 | TRBV21-1 | - | - | CASSGLTTNEQFF | TGTGCCAGCAGCGGACTCACGACCAATGAGCAGTTCTTC
TRBJ1-4 | TRBV6-5 | TRBD1 | - | CASSYDRDREKLFF | TGTGCCAGCAGCTACGACAGGGATCGCGAAAAACTGTTTTTT
TRBJ2-1 | TRBV5-1 | TRBD2 | once | CASSFALAGGINEQFF | TGCGCCAGCAGCTTTGCTTTAGCGGGAGGGATAAATGAGCAGTTCTTC
TRBJ2-7 | TRBV7-8 | TRBD2 | - | CASSLRTSSVSRYEQYF | TGTGCCAGCAGCCTGCGGACTAGCTCTGTGTCTCGCTACGAGCAGTACTTC
TRBJ1-2 | TRBV3-1/TRBV3-2 | - | - | CASSQERVIGYTF | TGTGCCAGCAGCCAAGAGCGGGTCATAGGCTACACCTTC
TRBJ2-2 | TRBV5-4 | - | once | CASSLERGGELFF | TGTGCCAGCAGCTTGGAAAGGGGCGGGGAGCTGTTTTTT
TRBJ1-1 | TRBV19 | - | - | CASKKDWNTEAFF | TGTGCCAGTAAAAAGGACTGGAACACTGAAGCTTTCTTT
TRBJ2-2 | TRBV7-9 | TRBD2 | - | CASSSPGTRGTGELFF | TGTGCCAGCAGCTCCCCGGGGACTAGGGGCACCGGGGAGCTGTTTTTT
TRBJ1-2 | TRBV4-2 | - | - | CASSQQGTPEGYTF | TGTGCCAGCAGCCAACAGGGGACCCCAGAGGGCTACACCTTC
TRBJ1-6 | TRBV7-2 | - | - | CASSLQESSPLHF | TGTGCCAGCAGCTTACAGGAATCCTCACCCCTCCACTTT
TRBJ2-1 | TRBV7-8 | - | - | CASSPPGGTYNEQFF | TGTGCCAGCAGCCCGCCTGGCGGCACCTACAATGAGCAGTTCTTC
TRBJ2-7 | TRBV11-2 | - | - | CASSLDGSSYEQYF | TGTGCCAGCAGCTTAGACGGGAGCTCCTACGAGCAGTACTTC
TRBJ2-7 | TRBV25-1 | - | - | CASSESYEQYF | TGTGCCAGCAGTGAATCATACGAGCAGTACTTC
TRBJ2-2 | TRBV11-2 | TRBD2 | - | CASSLAGGRTTGELFF | TGTGCCAGCAGCTTAGCGGGCGGGAGGACCACCGGGGAGCTGTTTTTT
TRBJ2-5 | TRBV7-9 | - | - | CASSTTSGVETQYF | TGTGCCAGCAGTACGACTAGTGGTGTTGAGACCCAGTACTTC
TRBJ1-6 | TRBV5-1 | - | - | CASSLGQHVNSPLHF | TGCGCCAGCAGCTTGGGACAGCATGTGAATTCACCCCTCCACTTT
TRBJ1-1 | TRBV30 | - | - | CAWSVRISGMNTEAFF | TGTGCCTGGAGTGTAAGGATATCAGGGATGAACACTGAAGCTTTCTTT
TRBJ2-2 | TRBV6-5 | - | - | CASRKMSSGELFF | TGTGCCAGCAGAAAGATGTCGAGCGGGGAGCTGTTTTTT